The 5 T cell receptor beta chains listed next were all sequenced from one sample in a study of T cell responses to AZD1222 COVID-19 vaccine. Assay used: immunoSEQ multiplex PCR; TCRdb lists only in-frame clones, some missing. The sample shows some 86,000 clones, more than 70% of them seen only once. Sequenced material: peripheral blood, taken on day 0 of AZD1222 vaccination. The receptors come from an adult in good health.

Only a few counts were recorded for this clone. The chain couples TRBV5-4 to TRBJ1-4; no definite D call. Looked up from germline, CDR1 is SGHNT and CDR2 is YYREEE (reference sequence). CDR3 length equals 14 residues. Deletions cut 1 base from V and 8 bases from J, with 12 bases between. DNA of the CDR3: TGTGCCAGCAGCTTGCGTACGGACCCAGAAAAACTGTTTTTT. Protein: CASSLRTDPEKLFF.

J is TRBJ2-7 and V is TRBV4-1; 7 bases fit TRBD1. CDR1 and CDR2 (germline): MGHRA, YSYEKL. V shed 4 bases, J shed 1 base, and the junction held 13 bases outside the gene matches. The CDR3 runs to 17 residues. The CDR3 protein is CASSRIWDSRSSYEQYF. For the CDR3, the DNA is TGCGCCAGCAGCCGAATTTGGGACAGCCGAAGTTCCTACGAGCAGTACTTC.

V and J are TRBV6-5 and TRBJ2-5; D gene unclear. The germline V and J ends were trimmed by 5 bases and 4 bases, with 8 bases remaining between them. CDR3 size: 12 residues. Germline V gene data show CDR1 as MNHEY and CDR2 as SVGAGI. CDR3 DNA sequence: TGTGCCAGCAGTATGACTGGAGAGACCCAGTACTTC. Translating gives CASSMTGETQYF.

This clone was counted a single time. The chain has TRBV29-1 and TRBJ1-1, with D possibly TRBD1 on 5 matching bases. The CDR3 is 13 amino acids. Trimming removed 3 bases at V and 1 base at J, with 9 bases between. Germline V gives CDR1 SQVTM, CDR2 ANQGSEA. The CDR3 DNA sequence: TGCAGCGTTGATATAACAGGGAACACTGAAGCTTTCTTT. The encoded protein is CSVDITGNTEAFF.

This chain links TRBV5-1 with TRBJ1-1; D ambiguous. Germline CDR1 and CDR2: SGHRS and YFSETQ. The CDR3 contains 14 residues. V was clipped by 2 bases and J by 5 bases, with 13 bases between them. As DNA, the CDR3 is TGCGCCAGCAGCTTTGAAGGGTTAGGGACTGAAGCTTTCTTT. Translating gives CASSFEGLGTEAFF.